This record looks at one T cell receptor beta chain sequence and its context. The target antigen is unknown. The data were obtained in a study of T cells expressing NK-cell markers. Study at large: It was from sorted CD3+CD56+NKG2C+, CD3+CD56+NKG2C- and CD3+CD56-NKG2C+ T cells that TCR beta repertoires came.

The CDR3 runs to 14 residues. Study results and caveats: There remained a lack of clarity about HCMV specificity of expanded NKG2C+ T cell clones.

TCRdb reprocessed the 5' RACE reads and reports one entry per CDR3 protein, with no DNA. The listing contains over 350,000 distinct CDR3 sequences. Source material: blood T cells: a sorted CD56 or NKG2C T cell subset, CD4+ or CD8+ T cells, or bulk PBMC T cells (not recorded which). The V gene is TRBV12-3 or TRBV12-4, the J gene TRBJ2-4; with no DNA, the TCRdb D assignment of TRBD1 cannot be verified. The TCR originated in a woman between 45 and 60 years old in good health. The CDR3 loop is CASSYADRKNIQYF.